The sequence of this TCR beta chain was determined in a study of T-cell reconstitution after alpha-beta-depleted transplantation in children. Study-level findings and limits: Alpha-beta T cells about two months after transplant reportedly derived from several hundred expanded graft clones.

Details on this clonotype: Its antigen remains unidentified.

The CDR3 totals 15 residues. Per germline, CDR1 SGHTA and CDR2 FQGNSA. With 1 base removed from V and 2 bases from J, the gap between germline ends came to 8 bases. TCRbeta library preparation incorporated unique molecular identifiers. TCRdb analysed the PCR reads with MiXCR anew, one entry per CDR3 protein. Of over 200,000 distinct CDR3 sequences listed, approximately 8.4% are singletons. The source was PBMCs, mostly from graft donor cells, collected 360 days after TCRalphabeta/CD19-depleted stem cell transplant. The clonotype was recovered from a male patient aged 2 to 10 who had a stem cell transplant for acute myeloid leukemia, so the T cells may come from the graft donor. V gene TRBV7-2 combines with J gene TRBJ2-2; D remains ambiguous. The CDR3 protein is CASSLGPLNTGELFF. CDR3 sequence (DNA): TGTGCCAGCAGCTTAGGCCCCCTAAACACCGGGGAGCTGTTTTTT. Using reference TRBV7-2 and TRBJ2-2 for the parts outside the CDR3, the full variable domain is GAGVSQSPSNKVTEKGKDVELRCDPISGHTALYWYRQSLGQGLEFLIYFQGNSAPDKSGLPSDRFSAERTGGSVSTLTIQRTQQEDSAVYLCASSLGPLNTGELFFGEGSRLTVL.